A single T cell receptor beta chain is shown here with its context. The record originates from a study of control samples from healthy donors and cancer patients. TCRdb's copy holds only in-frame clones and misses some; the assay was immunoSEQ multiplex PCR. The sample holds 95,000 to 150,000 clones, approximately 93% seen once. The J segment lost 5 bases and the V segment lost 4 bases, leaving 3 bases of the junction unmatched. This CDR3 is built from 13 residues. Per the germline V gene, CDR1 is KGHSH and CDR2 is LQKENI. The material sequenced was blood. This clonotype was sampled from a woman aged 18-29 years in good health. This sequence joins TRBV18 and TRBJ2-5; 8 bases match TRBD2. Here the CDR3 DNA reads TGTGCCAGCTCACAGGGACTAGGGGAGACCCAGTACTTC. Translation gives CASSQGLGETQYF. Full variable domain (rest looked up from reference TRBV18 and TRBJ2-5): NAGVMQNPRHLVRRRGQEARLRCSPMKGHSHVYWYRQLPEEGLKFMVYLQKENIIDESGMPKERFSAEFPKEGPSILRIQQVVRGDSAAYFCASSQGLGETQYFGPGTRLLVL.